This TCR beta chain was documented in a study of shared clonotypes between healthy human individuals. Trimming cost V 7 bases and J 0 bases, with 16 bases left between them. The CDR3 has 15 residues. CDR1 SGHNT and CDR2 YYREEE come from the germline V gene (reference sequence). Assay used: immunoSEQ multiplex PCR; TCRdb lists only in-frame clones, some missing. The profile shows some 2.3 million clones, 80% to 95% of them singletons. Donors included only healthy HIV-negative adults lacking recent acute infections or vaccinations. Partitioning of CD4+ cells yielded a CD45RA+ naive subset and a CD45RA-negative memory subset.

Sequenced input: naive CD4+ T cells from PBMCs. Subset reported: CD45RA+ positively selected. The gene calls are TRBV5-4 and TRBJ1-1, with D maybe TRBD1 (5 bases). The sequence came from a young man in good health. Some clones in this sample may be carry-over from other donors' samples. The CDR3 here is CASALDGTVNTEAFF. The CDR3 nucleotides read TGTGCCAGCGCTCTTGACGGGACGGTGAACACTGAAGCTTTCTTT.